Below are 27 T cell receptor beta chains sequenced from a single sample in a study of Ad26.COV2.S vaccination and SARS-CoV-2 variants. Treatment given: around 19 received Ad26.COV2.S at low or high dose, single or two shots; roughly five received placebo; per-sample allocation not given. Sampling took place 63 days after the first vaccine or placebo injection. Clones were read by immunoSEQ multiplex PCR, and TCRdb kept only the in-frame ones, dropping some. The table shows hundreds of thousands of clones, with 89% occurring only once. The source material was peripheral blood, sampled in a trial of Ad26.COV2.S vaccine versus placebo. These receptors all come from a person aged 18 to 59 who received the Ad26.COV2.S COVID-19 vaccine or a placebo.

V usage is TRBV2 and J usage is TRBJ1-2; 10 bases are shared with TRBD1. This CDR3 comprises 14 residues. The trim removed 8 bases at V and 8 bases at J, leaving 11 bases unmatched. Germline CDR1 and CDR2: SNHLY and FYNNEI. The CDR3 region is CASQGQGVTLGYTF. Written as DNA, the CDR3 is TGTGCCAGCCAAGGACAGGGGGTGACCTTAGGCTACACCTTC.

The chain uses TRBV4-2 and TRBJ2-6, with TRBD1 matching over 7 bases. V lost 3 bases to trimming and J lost 0 bases; unmatched junction nucleotides: 8. The V gene's germline CDR1 is LGHNA and CDR2 YNFKEQ. The CDR3 loop spans 18 amino acids. The CDR3 loop is CASSHLGQVASGANVLTF. The CDR3 DNA sequence: TGTGCCAGCAGCCACCTAGGACAGGTCGCCTCTGGGGCCAACGTCCTGACTTTC.

The rearrangement joins TRBV30 to TRBJ2-2, with D possibly being TRBD1 (5 bases). The CDR3 contains 14 residues. Trimming shortened V by 5 bases and J by 4 bases, and 14 bases separated the two germline ends. Germline V CDR1 and CDR2: GTSNPN, SVGIG (reference sequence). The CDR3 nucleotides read TGTGCCTGGCGACAGACGCAACTCACCGGGGAGCTGTTTTTT. Translating gives CAWRQTQLTGELFF.

This sequence joins TRBV6-5 and TRBJ1-2, with 7 nucleotides matching TRBD1. This CDR3 is built from 14 residues. With 6 bases clipped from V and 2 bases from J, the junction kept 6 bases outside the gene matches. The V gene's germline CDR1 is MNHEY and CDR2 SVGAGI. The CDR3 reads CASRVTGLNYGYTF. In DNA, the CDR3 is TGTGCCAGCAGGGTGACAGGGCTAAACTATGGCTACACCTTC.

V is TRBV18 and J is TRBJ2-3; the D gene is possibly TRBD1 (5 bases). Trimming stripped 3 bases from V and 2 bases from J, with 9 bases between. CDR3 length: 14 residues. The V gene's germline CDR1 is KGHSH and CDR2 LQKENI. The CDR3 DNA reads TGTGCCAGCTCACCGACAGAAAACACAGATACGCAGTATTTT. Its protein product is CASSPTENTDTQYF.

The chain recombines TRBV10-1 with TRBJ2-7; D is undetermined. CDR3 length: 14 amino acids. CDR1 and CDR2 (germline): WNHNN, SYGVQD (reference sequence). The ends were cut back, 0 bases at V and 5 bases at J, with 11 bases in the middle. The DNA of the CDR3 is TGCGCCAGCAGTGAGTCGGCTAGTCCCAACGAGCAGTACTTC. It codes for CASSESASPNEQYF.

V usage is TRBV12-5 and J usage is TRBJ2-2; D is unresolved. The germline V and J ends were trimmed by 0 bases and 9 bases, with 8 bases remaining between them. In germline, CDR1 is LGHNT, CDR2 FRNRAP. This CDR3 comprises 13 residues. The CDR3 coding sequence is TGTGCTAGTGGTTTGGTACCCCAAAGGGAGCTGTTTTTT. Translation gives CASGLVPQRELFF. Variable domain in full (rest from reference TRBV12-5 and TRBJ2-2): DARVTQTPRHKVTEMGQEVTMRCQPILGHNTVFWYRQTMMQGLELLAYFRNRAPLDDSGMPKDRFSAEMPDATLATLKIQPSEPRDSAVYFCASGLVPQRELFFGEGSRLTVL.

The J gene is TRBJ1-3, the V gene TRBV9, with D uncertain. The CDR3 runs 14 residues. From germline, CDR1 is SGDLS and CDR2 YYNGEE. V dropped 6 bases and J dropped 0 bases, with 10 bases sitting between them. CDR3 in DNA: TGTGCCAGCACGAAGGATCCCTCTGGAAACACCATATATTTT. This codes for CASTKDPSGNTIYF.

This chain uses TRBV18 with TRBJ1-5, with 12 bases that match TRBD1. Germline-derived CDR1 and CDR2 are KGHSH and LQKENI. CDR3 length: 15 residues. V was clipped by 3 bases and J by 7 bases; unmatched bases: 4. In DNA form, the CDR3 reads TGTGCCAGCTCACCGGGACAGGGGGCCCAGCAGCCCCAGCATTTT. Amino acid sequence: CASSPGQGAQQPQHF.

The genes are TRBV5-3 and TRBJ2-1; 7 nucleotides align to TRBD1. TRBV5-3 is given ORF status, its function remaining uncertain. J lost 4 bases, V lost 1 base, and 8 bases had no gene match. The CDR3 runs to 16 residues. CDR3 in DNA: TGTGCCAGAAGCTTGTATGCCGGCAGGGGGTACAATGAGCAGTTCTTC. Translating it yields CARSLYAGRGYNEQFF.

This clone was counted only a few times. The chain employs TRBV30 and TRBJ1-5; TRBD1 matches 8 bases. J gave up 7 bases and V 3 bases, and 11 bases lay outside the gene matches. The CDR3 runs to 15 residues. CDR1 is GTSNPN and CDR2 is SVGIG in the germline V gene (reference sequence). The CDR3 here is CAWSPPGGAGQPQHF. The CDR3 region has the DNA TGTGCCTGGAGCCCCCCAGGGGGCGCAGGGCAGCCCCAGCATTTT.

The chain uses TRBV7-9 and TRBJ1-5, with D perhaps matching TRBD1 (5 bases). From germline, CDR1 is SEHNR and CDR2 FQNEAQ (reference sequence). Trimming took 5 bases from V and 4 from J, leaving 9 bases between them. CDR3 size: 13 residues. The CDR3 sequence is CASSPTENQPQHF. CDR3 DNA sequence: TGTGCCAGCAGCCCGACAGAAAATCAGCCCCAGCATTTT.

The chain carries TRBV29-1 and TRBJ2-7; 10 bases agree with TRBD1. Germline trimming cut 5 bases from V and 4 bases from J; bases unmatched to any gene: 8. The CDR3 contains 14 residues. Germline V gene lookup returns CDR1 SQVTM and CDR2 ANQGSEA. As DNA, the CDR3 is TGCAGCGTTCTCCCGGGACAGGGGAGGTACGAGCAGTACTTC. Amino acids: CSVLPGQGRYEQYF.

This chain uses TRBV18 with TRBJ2-7; tentative D call: TRBD2 (6 bases). The CDR3 totals 12 residues. The V end was cut by 5 bases, the J end by 9 bases, with 14 bases between. Germline V lookup: CDR1 KGHSH, CDR2 LQKENI. In nucleotides, the CDR3 is TGTGCCAGCTCAGGTGGGCGAGCGGGGCAGTACTTC. Its protein product is CASSGGRAGQYF.

V and J are TRBV29-1 and TRBJ1-1; 9 bases fit TRBD1. Unmatched junction bases numbered 6, after V lost 5 bases and J lost 8 bases. Looked up from germline, CDR1 is SQVTM and CDR2 is ANQGSEA. The CDR3 covers 12 residues. CDR3 loop: CSVLTGGREAFF. CDR3 nucleotides: TGCAGCGTTCTAACAGGGGGCAGAGAAGCTTTCTTT.

For this clone: Other DNA variants within this sample encode the same CDR3. In DNA form, the CDR3 reads TGTGCCAGCAGCGTAGCGGCAGCGAACACTGAAGCTTTCTTT. Translated: CASSVAAANTEAFF. The genes are TRBV9 and TRBJ1-1; D is uncertain. Germline V gene lookup returns CDR1 SGDLS and CDR2 YYNGEE. Trimming removed 0 bases from V and 1 base from J, with 7 bases in between. The CDR3 spans 14 residues.

The J gene is TRBJ1-1, the V gene TRBV11-2; D perhaps matches TRBD1 (6 bases). Between the trimmed V and J ends, which lost 1 base and 6 bases, there was a span of 21 bases. Germline values: CDR1 SGHAT, CDR2 FQNNGV. The CDR3 has 17 residues. In nucleotides, the CDR3 is TGTGCCAGCAGCTTAGCCGAACAACAGGGAAGAATACCTGAAGCTTTCTTT. It codes for CASSLAEQQGRIPEAFF.

The rearrangement links TRBV13 to TRBJ2-5; 9 bases fit TRBD1. The CDR3 covers 16 residues. Germline-derived CDR1 and CDR2 are PRHDT and FYEKMQ (reference sequence). The V and J ends lost 6 bases and 3 bases, in that order; junction bases with no gene match: 11. CDR3 sequence reads: CASSGTGTGYKETQYF. CDR3 nucleotides: TGTGCCAGCAGTGGAACCGGGACAGGGTATAAAGAGACCCAGTACTTC.

The chain combines TRBV29-1 with TRBJ1-1, with D possibly being TRBD1 (5 bases). Germline CDR1 reads SQVTM; CDR2 reads ANQGSEA. This CDR3 is 16 amino acids long. Deletions cut 2 bases from V and 4 bases from J, with 20 bases between. CDR3 sequence reads: CSVEQWGGSDGTEAFF. CDR3 DNA: TGCAGCGTTGAACAATGGGGGGGATCCGATGGCACTGAAGCTTTCTTT.

The chain links TRBV2 to TRBJ2-3; D is uncertain. The CDR3 is 13 amino acids. Per the germline V gene, CDR1 is SNHLY and CDR2 is FYNNEI. The germline V and J ends were trimmed by 4 bases and 7 bases, with 12 bases remaining between them. The CDR3 protein is CASSADFSNTQYF. CDR3 bases: TGTGCCAGCAGTGCAGATTTTAGTAATACGCAGTATTTT.

V usage is TRBV10-3 and J usage is TRBJ2-5, with D possibly TRBD2 on 6 matching bases. Germline V gene lookup returns CDR1 ENHRY and CDR2 SYGVKD. This CDR3 is built from 14 residues. The V and J ends lost 2 bases and 5 bases respectively, with 12 bases between them. CDR3: CAISEGGTGETQYF. CDR3 DNA: TGTGCCATCAGTGAGGGAGGGACTGGTGAGACCCAGTACTTC.

The chain is built from TRBV7-9 and TRBJ2-7, with 11 bases fitting TRBD2. The CDR3 spans 15 residues. The junction had 6 bases not matched to a gene; V was cut back by 5 bases and J by 3 bases. CDR1 and CDR2 from the germline V gene are SEHNR and FQNEAQ (reference sequence). DNA of the CDR3: TGTGCCAGCAGCCCCCGACTAGCGGGACACTACGAGCAGTACTTC. Translated, it gives CASSPRLAGHYEQYF.

This chain connects TRBV7-2 to TRBJ2-3; the D gene is possibly TRBD1 (6 bases). CDR1 and CDR2 (germline): SGHTA, FQGNSA. The germline V and J ends were trimmed by 6 bases and 4 bases, with 14 bases remaining between them. CDR3 length: 14 amino acids. DNA for the CDR3: TGTGCCAGCAGACCGGAACAGGGTTCAGATACGCAGTATTTT. Residues: CASRPEQGSDTQYF.

The J gene is TRBJ2-1, the V gene TRBV10-1; 9 bases are a match to TRBD2. CDR1 and CDR2 (germline): WNHNN, SYGVQD (reference sequence). V was clipped by 0 bases and J by 9 bases; unmatched bases: 12. The CDR3 has 17 amino acids. For the CDR3, the DNA is TGCGCCAGCAGTGAGTCGAGTCAGATTAGCGGGGGAGCTGAGCAGTTCTTC. It is translated as CASSESSQISGGAEQFF.

The chain recombines TRBV3-1 (or the pseudogene TRBV3-2) with TRBJ2-1; 7 positions agree with TRBD1. The CDR3 length is 14 residues. With 0 bases clipped from V and 8 bases from J, the junction kept 4 bases outside the gene matches. Germline CDR1 is LGHDT and CDR2 is YNNKEL (reference sequence). CDR3 loop: CASSQDVGGDEQFF. The CDR3, as DNA: TGTGCCAGCAGCCAAGATGTAGGGGGCGATGAGCAGTTCTTC.

V gene TRBV5-1 combines with J gene TRBJ1-1, with D hard to call. The CDR3 is made up of 13 amino acids. The germline V and J ends were trimmed by 3 bases and 4 bases, with 10 bases remaining between them. Germline V gives CDR1 SGHRS, CDR2 YFSETQ. Here the CDR3 reads CASSSTDGTEAFF. The CDR3 bases are TGCGCCAGCAGCTCGACGGACGGCACTGAAGCTTTCTTT. The full variable domain, rest sourced from reference TRBV5-1 and TRBJ1-1, is KAGVTQTPRYLIKTRGQQVTLSCSPISGHRSVSWYQQTPGQGLQFLFEYFSETQRNKGNFPGRFSGRQFSNSRSEMNVSTLELGDSALYLCASSSTDGTEAFFGQGTRLTVV.

V is TRBV15 and J is TRBJ2-1; D perhaps matches TRBD2 (6 bases). The V and J ends lost 5 bases and 0 bases respectively, with 8 bases between them. The CDR3 runs 14 residues. The germline V gene encodes CDR1 LNHNV and CDR2 YYDKDF (reference sequence). The CDR3: CATSWGDSYNEQFF. As DNA, the CDR3 is TGTGCCACCAGCTGGGGGGACTCCTACAATGAGCAGTTCTTC.